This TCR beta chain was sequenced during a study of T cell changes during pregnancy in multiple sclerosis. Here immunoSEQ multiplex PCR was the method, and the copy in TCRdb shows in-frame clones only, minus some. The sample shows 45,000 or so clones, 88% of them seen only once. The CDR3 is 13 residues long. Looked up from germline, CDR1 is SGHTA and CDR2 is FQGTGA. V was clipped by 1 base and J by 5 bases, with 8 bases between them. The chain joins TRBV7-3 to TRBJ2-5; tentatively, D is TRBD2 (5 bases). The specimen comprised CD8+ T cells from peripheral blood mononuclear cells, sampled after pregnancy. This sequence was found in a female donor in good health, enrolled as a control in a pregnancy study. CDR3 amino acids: CASSLNGEETQYF. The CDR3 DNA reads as TGTGCCAGCAGCTTAAATGGGGAGGAGACCCAGTACTTC.